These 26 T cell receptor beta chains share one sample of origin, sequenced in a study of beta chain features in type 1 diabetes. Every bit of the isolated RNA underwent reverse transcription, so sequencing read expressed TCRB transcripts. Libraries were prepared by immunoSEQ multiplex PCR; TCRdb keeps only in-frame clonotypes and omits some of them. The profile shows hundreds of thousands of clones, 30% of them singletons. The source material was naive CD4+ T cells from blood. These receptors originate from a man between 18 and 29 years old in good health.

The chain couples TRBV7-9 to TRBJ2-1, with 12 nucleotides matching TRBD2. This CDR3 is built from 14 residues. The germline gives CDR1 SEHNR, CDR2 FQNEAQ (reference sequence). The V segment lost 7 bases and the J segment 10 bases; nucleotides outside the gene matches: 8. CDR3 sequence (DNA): TGTGCCAGCAACGGACTAGCGGGAAAAGGCGAGCAGTTCTTC. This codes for CASNGLAGKGEQFF.

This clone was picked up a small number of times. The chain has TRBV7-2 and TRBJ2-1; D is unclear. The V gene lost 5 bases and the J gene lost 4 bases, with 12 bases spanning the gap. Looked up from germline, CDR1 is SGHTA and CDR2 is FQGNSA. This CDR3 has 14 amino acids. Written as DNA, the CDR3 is TGTGCCAGCAGCCCGGAAGCCACTTACAATGAGCAGTTCTTC. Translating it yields CASSPEATYNEQFF.

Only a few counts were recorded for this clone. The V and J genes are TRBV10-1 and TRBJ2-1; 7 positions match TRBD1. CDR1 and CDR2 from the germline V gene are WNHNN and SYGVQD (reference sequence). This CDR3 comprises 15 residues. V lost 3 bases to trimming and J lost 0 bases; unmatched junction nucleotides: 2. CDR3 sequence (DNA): TGCGCCAGCAGTGAATCAGGGGGCTCCTACAATGAGCAGTTCTTC. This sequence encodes CASSESGGSYNEQFF.

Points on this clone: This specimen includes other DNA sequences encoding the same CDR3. The CDR3 loop is CAWSRQGKGEQYF. CDR3 in DNA: TGTGCCTGGAGTAGACAGGGGAAAGGCGAGCAGTACTTC. The rearrangement uses TRBV30 and TRBJ2-7; 8 bases agree with TRBD1. Germline-derived CDR1 and CDR2 are GTSNPN and SVGIG (reference sequence). V lost 2 bases, J lost 6 bases, and 6 bases stayed unmatched. This CDR3 has 13 residues.

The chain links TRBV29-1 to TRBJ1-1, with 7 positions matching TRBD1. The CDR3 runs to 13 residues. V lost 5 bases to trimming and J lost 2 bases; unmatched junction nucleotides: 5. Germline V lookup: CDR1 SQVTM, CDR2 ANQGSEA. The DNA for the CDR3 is TGCAGCGTTTACAGGGGAGGAAACACTGAAGCTTTCTTT. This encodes CSVYRGGNTEAFF.

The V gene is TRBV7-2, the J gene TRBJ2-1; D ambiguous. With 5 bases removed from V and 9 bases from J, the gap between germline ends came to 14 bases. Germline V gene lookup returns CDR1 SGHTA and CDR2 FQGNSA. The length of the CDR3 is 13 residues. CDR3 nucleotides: TGTGCCAGCAGCCCTGTGATAGCCCGTGAGCAGTTCTTC. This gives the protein CASSPVIAREQFF.

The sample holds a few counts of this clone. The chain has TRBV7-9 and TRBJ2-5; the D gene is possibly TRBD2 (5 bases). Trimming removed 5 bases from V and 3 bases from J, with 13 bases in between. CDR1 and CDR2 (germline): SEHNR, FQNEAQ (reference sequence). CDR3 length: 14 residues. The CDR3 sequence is CASSPTGWEETQYF. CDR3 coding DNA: TGTGCCAGCAGCCCAACGGGATGGGAAGAGACCCAGTACTTC.

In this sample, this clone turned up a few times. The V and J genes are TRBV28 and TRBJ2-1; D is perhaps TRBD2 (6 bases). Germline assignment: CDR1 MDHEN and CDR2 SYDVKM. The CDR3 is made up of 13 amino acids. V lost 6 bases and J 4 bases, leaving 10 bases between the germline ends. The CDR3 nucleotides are TGTGCCAGCAGAGGAAGCGGGTACAATGAGCAGTTCTTC. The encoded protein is CASRGSGYNEQFF.

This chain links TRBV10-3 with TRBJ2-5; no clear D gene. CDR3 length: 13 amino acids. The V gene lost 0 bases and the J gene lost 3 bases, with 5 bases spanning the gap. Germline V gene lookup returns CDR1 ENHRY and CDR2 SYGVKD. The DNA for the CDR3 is TGTGCCATCAGTGAGTCCTTCGAAGAGACCCAGTACTTC. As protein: CAISESFEETQYF.

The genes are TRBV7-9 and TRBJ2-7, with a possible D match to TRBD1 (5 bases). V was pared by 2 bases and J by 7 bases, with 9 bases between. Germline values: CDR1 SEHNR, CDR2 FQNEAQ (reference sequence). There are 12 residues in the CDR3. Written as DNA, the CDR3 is TGTGCCAGCAGCTTATCAGGGAAAGAGCAGTACTTC. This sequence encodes CASSLSGKEQYF.

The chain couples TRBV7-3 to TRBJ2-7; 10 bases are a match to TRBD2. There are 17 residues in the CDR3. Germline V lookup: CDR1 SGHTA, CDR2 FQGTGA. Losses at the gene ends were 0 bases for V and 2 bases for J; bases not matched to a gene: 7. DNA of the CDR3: TGTGCCAGCAGCTTAACGCTAGCGGGAGCACTCCCCTACGAGCAGTACTTC. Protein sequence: CASSLTLAGALPYEQYF. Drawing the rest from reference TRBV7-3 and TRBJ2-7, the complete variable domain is GAGVSQTPSNKVTEKGKYVELRCDPISGHTALYWYRQSLGQGPEFLIYFQGTGAADDSGLPNDRFFAVRPEGSVSTLKIQRTERGDSAVYLCASSLTLAGALPYEQYFGPGTRLTVT.

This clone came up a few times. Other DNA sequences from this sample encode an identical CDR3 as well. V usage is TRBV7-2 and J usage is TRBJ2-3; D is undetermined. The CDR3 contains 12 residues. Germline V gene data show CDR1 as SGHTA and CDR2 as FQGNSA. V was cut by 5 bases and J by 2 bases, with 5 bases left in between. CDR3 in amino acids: CASSPYTDTQYF. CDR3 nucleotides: TGTGCCAGCAGCCCGTACACAGATACGCAGTATTTT.

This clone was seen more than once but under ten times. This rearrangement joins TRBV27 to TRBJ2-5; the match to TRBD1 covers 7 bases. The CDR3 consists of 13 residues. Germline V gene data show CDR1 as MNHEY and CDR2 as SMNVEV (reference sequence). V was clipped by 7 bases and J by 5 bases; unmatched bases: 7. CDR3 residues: CASKRGREETQYF. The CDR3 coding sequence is TGTGCCAGCAAAAGGGGGCGCGAGGAGACCCAGTACTTC.

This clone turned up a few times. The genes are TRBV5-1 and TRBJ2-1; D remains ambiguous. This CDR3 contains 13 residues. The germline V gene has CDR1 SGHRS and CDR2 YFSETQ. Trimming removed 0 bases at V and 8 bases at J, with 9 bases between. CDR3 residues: CASSLVGLDEQFF. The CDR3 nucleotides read TGCGCCAGCAGCTTGGTTGGGTTAGATGAGCAGTTCTTC. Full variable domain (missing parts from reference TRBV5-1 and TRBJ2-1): KAGVTQTPRYLIKTRGQQVTLSCSPISGHRSVSWYQQTPGQGLQFLFEYFSETQRNKGNFPGRFSGRQFSNSRSEMNVSTLELGDSALYLCASSLVGLDEQFFGPGTRLTVL.

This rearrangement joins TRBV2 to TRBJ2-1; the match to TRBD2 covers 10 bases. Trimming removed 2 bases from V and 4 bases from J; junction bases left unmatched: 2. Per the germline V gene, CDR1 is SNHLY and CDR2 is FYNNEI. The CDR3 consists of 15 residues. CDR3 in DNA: TGTGCCAGCAGTGAAAGGACTAGCGGTTACAATGAGCAGTTCTTC. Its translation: CASSERTSGYNEQFF.

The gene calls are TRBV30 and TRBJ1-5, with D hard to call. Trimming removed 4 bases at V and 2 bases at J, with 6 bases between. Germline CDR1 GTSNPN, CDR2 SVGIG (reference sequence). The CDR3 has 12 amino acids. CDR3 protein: CAWTSGNQPQHF. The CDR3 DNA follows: TGTGCCTGGACTTCGGGCAATCAGCCCCAGCATTTT.

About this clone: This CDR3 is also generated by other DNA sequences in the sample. The CDR3 bases are TGCAGCGTTGCCGGCAGCTATGGCTACACCTTC. Its protein product is CSVAGSYGYTF. This sequence joins TRBV29-1 and TRBJ1-2, with D unclear. V lost 4 bases, J lost 4 bases, and 7 bases lay in between. The CDR3 runs 11 residues. In germline, CDR1 is SQVTM, CDR2 ANQGSEA.

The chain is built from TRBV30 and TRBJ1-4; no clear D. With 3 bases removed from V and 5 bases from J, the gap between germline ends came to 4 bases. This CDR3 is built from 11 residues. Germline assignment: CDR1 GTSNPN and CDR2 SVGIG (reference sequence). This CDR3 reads CAWSDNEKLFF. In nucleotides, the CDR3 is TGTGCCTGGAGCGACAATGAAAAACTGTTTTTT. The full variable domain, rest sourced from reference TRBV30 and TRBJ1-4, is SQTIHQWPATLVQPVGSPLSLECTVEGTSNPNLYWYRQAAGRGLQLLFYSVGIGQISSEVPQNLSASRPQDRQFILSSKKLLLSDSGFYLCAWSDNEKLFFGSGTQLSVL.

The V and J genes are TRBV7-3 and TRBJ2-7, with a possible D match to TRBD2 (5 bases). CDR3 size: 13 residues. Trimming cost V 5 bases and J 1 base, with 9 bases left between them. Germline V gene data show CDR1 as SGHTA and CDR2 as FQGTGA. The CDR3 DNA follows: TGTGCCAGCAGCCGGACTGATTCCTACGAGCAGTACTTC. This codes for CASSRTDSYEQYF.

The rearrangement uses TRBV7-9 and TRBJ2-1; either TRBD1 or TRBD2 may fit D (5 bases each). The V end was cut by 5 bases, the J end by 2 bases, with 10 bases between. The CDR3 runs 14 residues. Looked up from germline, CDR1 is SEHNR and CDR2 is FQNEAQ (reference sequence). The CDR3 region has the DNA TGTGCCAGCAGCCGAAGGGACGCCTACAATGAGCAGTTCTTC. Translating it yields CASSRRDAYNEQFF.

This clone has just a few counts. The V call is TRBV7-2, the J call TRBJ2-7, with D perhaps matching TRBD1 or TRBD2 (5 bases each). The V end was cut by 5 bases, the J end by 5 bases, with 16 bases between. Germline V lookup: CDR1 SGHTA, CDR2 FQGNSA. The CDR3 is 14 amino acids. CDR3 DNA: TGTGCCAGCAGCCCCGGTGGGGGTCGCCACGAGCAGTACTTC. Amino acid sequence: CASSPGGGRHEQYF.

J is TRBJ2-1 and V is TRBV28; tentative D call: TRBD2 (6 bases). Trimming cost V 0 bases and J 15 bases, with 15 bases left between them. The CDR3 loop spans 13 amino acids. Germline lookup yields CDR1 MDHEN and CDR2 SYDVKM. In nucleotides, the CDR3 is TGTGCCAGCAGTTTATGGACCGAGGCGGGAACGTTCTTC. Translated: CASSLWTEAGTFF.

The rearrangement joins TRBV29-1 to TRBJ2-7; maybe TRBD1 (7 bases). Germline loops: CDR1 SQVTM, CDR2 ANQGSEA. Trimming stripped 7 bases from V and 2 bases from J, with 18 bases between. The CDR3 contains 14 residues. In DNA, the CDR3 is TGCAGCGGCTCAGGGGGAACGGGAGCCTACGAGCAGTACTTC. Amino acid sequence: CSGSGGTGAYEQYF.

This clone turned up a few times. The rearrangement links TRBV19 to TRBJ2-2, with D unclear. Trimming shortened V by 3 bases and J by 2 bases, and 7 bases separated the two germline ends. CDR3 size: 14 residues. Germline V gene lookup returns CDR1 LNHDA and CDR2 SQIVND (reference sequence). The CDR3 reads CASSIGFNTGELFF. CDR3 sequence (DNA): TGTGCCAGTAGTATCGGGTTTAACACCGGGGAGCTGTTTTTT.

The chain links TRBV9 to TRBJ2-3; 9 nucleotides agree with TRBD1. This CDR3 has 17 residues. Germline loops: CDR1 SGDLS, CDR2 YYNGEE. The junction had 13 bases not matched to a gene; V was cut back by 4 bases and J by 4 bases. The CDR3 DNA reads TGTGCCAGCAGCCCCTATTGGGGGACAGGGTACCCAGATACGCAGTATTTT. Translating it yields CASSPYWGTGYPDTQYF. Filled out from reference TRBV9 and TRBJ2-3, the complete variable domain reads DSGVTQTPKHLITATGQRVTLRCSPRSGDLSVYWYQQSLDQGLQFLIQYYNGEERAKGNILERFSAQQFPDLHSELNLSSLELGDSALYFCASSPYWGTGYPDTQYFGPGTRLTVL.

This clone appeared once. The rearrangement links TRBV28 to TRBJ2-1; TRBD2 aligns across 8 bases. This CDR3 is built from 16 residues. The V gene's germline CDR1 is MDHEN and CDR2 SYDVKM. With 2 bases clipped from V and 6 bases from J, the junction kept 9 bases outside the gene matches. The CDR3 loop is CASSLGGSGRGNEQFF. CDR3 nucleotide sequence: TGTGCCAGCAGTTTAGGAGGGAGCGGGAGAGGCAATGAGCAGTTCTTC.